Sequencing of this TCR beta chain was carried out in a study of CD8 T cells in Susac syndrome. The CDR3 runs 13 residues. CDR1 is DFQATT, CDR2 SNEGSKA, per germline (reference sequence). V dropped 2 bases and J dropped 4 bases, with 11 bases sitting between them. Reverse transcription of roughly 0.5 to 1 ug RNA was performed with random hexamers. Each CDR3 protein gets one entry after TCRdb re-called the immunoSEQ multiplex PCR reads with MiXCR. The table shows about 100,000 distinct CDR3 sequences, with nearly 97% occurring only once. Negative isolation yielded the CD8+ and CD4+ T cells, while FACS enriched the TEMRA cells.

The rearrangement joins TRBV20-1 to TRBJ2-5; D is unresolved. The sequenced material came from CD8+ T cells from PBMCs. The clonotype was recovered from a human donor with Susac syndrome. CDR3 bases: TGCAGTGCTAGAAAGGGATTTGGAGAGACCCAGTACTTC. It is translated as CSARKGFGETQYF.